Sequencing of this T cell receptor beta chain was carried out in a study of T-cell memory formation after mild COVID-19. About the research overall: Largely donor-specific TCR clusters were found. Notes on the study in general: Most CD4+ clones that shrank were in CM and EM, while CD8+ ones turned up in EMRA. For second-wave clones that peaked at day 37, SARS-CoV-2 specificity went unverified.

On this clonotype: Antigen unknown.

Trimming took 0 bases from V and 4 from J; bases not matched to a gene: 7. The CDR3 extends over 15 amino acids. Per the germline V gene, CDR1 is DFQATT and CDR2 is SNEGSKA (reference sequence). TCRdb re-analysed the 5' RACE reads in MiXCR, keeping a single row per CDR3 protein. The sample lists roughly 170,000 distinct CDR3 sequences; 18% were seen once. V and J are TRBV20-1 and TRBJ1-1; 8 bases map to TRBD1. The receptor comes from a man in his late teens or twenties who had mild COVID-19 (a few samples of this study predate the infection). Cell type and time point are not known. The sample consisted of PBMCs or a T cell subset sorted from them (not recorded which). Here the CDR3 reads CSARDRQGAGTEAFF. The CDR3 nucleotides read TGCAGTGCTAGAGATCGTCAGGGGGCAGGCACTGAAGCTTTCTTT.